This T cell receptor beta chain was sequenced in a study of Graves' ophthalmopathy and Graves' hyperthyroidism. Broader study findings: Blood samples also showed most expanded thyroid clonotypes exceeding 0.001 frequency.

Amplifying from RNA transcripts, the study obtained TCR beta CDR3 regions. HTBI-primed first-round RT-PCR preceded second-round multiplex PCR. TCRdb recomputed calls from the multiplex PCR reads with MiXCR, one row per CDR3 protein. The sample includes 300,000 to 450,000 distinct CDR3 sequences, approximately 18% of them seen just once. This clonotype was counted many times. Antigen specificity is unknown. Germline loops: CDR1 MNHEY, CDR2 SVGEGT. V lost 8 bases to trimming and J lost 2 bases, with 9 bases between them. There are 12 residues in the CDR3. The sample taken for sequencing was peripheral blood. The sequence came from an adult woman with stable Graves' hyperthyroidism. V gene TRBV6-2 or TRBV6-3 combines with J gene TRBJ2-5, with D perhaps being TRBD1 or TRBD2 (6 bases each). As DNA, the CDR3 is TGTGCCAGCGGAGGGGGGCAAGAGACCCAGTACTTC. Translation gives CASGGGQETQYF.